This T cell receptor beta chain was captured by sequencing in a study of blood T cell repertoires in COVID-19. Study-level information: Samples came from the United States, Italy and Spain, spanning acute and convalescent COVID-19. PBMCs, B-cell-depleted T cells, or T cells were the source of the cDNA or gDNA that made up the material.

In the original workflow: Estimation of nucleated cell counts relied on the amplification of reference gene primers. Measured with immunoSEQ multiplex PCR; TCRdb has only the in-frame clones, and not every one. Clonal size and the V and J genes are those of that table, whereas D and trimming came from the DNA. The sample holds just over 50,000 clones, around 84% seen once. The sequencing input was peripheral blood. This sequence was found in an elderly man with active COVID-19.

For the CDR3, the DNA is TGCGCCAGCAGCTTGGATCGGGGTACTGGGGCCAACGTCCTGACTTTC. It encodes CASSLDRGTGANVLTF. This chain joins TRBV5-1 and TRBJ2-6; D may be TRBD2 (5 bases). This CDR3 has 16 residues. The V end was cut by 0 bases, the J end by 2 bases, with 9 bases between. Germline CDR1 SGHRS, CDR2 YFSETQ.